The 13 T cell receptor beta chains below come from one sample, sequenced in a study of beta chain features in type 1 diabetes. As every portion of the isolated RNA was reverse transcribed, the sequencing read expressed TCRB transcripts. TCRdb's copy holds only in-frame clones and misses some; the assay was immunoSEQ multiplex PCR. The sample carries hundreds of thousands of clones, about 14% recorded once. No antigen has been identified for these receptors. Overall study results and limits: Among all four CD4+ subsets, Type 1 diabetes patients had TCRB CDR3s that were moderately but significantly shorter.

The sequenced sample was naive CD4+ T cells from blood. Receptor source: a man younger than 35 with type 1 diabetes.

CDR3 sequence reads: CASSVAEGRSNTEAFF. In DNA form, the CDR3 reads TGTGCCAGCAGCGTAGCTGAGGGCCGATCGAACACTGAAGCTTTCTTT. V and J are TRBV9 and TRBJ1-1; D is undetermined. Per germline, CDR1 SGDLS and CDR2 YYNGEE. The V end lost 0 bases, the J end lost 1 base, and 13 bases lay between the germline ends. The CDR3 is 16 residues long.

This clone showed up just a few times. The chain has TRBV11-2 and TRBJ2-7; D possibly corresponds to TRBD1 (5 bases). Germline CDR1 is SGHAT and CDR2 is FQNNGV. Trimming pared 5 bases from V and 0 bases from J, leaving 11 bases between. This CDR3 is built from 14 residues. Here the CDR3 DNA reads TGTGCCAGCAGCCCCCGGACACACTCCTACGAGCAGTACTTC. This encodes CASSPRTHSYEQYF. Full variable domain (outside the CDR3, taken from reference TRBV11-2 and TRBJ2-7): EAGVAQSPRYKIIEKRQSVAFWCNPISGHATLYWYQQILGQGPKLLIQFQNNGVVDDSQLPKDRFSAERLKGVDSTLKIQPAKLEDSAVYLCASSPRTHSYEQYFGPGTRLTVT.

This chain connects TRBV25-1 to TRBJ2-5; 8 bases line up with TRBD1. Germline lookup yields CDR1 MGHDK and CDR2 SYGVNS. This CDR3 is 14 amino acids long. V was pared by 8 bases and J by 4 bases, with 9 bases of the junction left unmatched. CDR3 DNA sequence: TGTGCCAGCGCCACCTGGGACAGGCGAGAGACCCAGTACTTC. It encodes CASATWDRRETQYF.

The chain employs TRBV15 and TRBJ2-5; the D gene is possibly TRBD2 (6 bases). Germline V lookup: CDR1 LNHNV, CDR2 YYDKDF (reference sequence). V lost 6 bases, J lost 5 bases, and 19 bases lay in between. The CDR3 consists of 15 residues. The CDR3 DNA sequence: TGTGCCACCAGTACCGGGACTCCCGGATGGGAGACCCAGTACTTC. Its translation is CATSTGTPGWETQYF.

The chain carries TRBV30 and TRBJ2-7; 7 bases map to TRBD1. Trimming removed 0 bases from V and 2 bases from J; junction bases left unmatched: 4. CDR3 length equals 14 residues. Looked up from germline, CDR1 is GTSNPN and CDR2 is SVGIG (reference sequence). This CDR3 is CAWSVQGWTYEQYF. In DNA, the CDR3 is TGTGCCTGGAGTGTACAGGGGTGGACCTACGAGCAGTACTTC.

The V and J genes are TRBV5-4 and TRBJ2-3; D is unclear. Germline V gene lookup returns CDR1 SGHNT and CDR2 YYREEE (reference sequence). Deletions cut 2 bases from V and 0 bases from J, with 7 bases between. The CDR3 totals 14 residues. The CDR3 nucleotides are TGTGCCAGCAGCTTACAGTCTAGCACAGATACGCAGTATTTT. Translating gives CASSLQSSTDTQYF.

In this sample, this clone turned up a few times. CDR3 loop: CASSPSRDFTARSYEQYF. The CDR3 nucleotides read TGTGCCAGCAGCCCGAGCCGGGACTTCACCGCGCGCTCCTACGAGCAGTACTTC. The chain employs TRBV9 and TRBJ2-7; possible D gene TRBD2, 6 bases. V lost 4 bases and J lost 0, with 23 bases in between. There are 18 residues in the CDR3. Germline V gene lookup returns CDR1 SGDLS and CDR2 YYNGEE.

The chain uses TRBV4-2 and TRBJ2-3; TRBD1 matches at 9 bases. CDR1 is LGHNA, CDR2 YNFKEQ, per germline. With 2 bases clipped from V and 4 bases from J, the junction kept 7 bases outside the gene matches. The CDR3 consists of 16 residues. The DNA for the CDR3 is TGTGCCAGCAGCCAATCCGGGACAGGGACCGCAGATACGCAGTATTTT. Translating gives CASSQSGTGTADTQYF.

J is TRBJ2-1 and V is TRBV19, with TRBD2 identical over 9 bases. This CDR3 spans 14 amino acids. Trimming at V came to 6 bases and at J to 6 bases, leaving 6 bases not matched to a gene. Germline V gene sequence: CDR1 LNHDA, CDR2 SQIVND (reference sequence). DNA for the CDR3: TGTGCCAGTAGGGCAGCGGGAGGCGGCAATGAGCAGTTCTTC. Encoded protein: CASRAAGGGNEQFF.

To note about this clone: The same CDR3 arises from other DNA sequences in this sample as well. The rearrangement uses TRBV5-1 and TRBJ2-5, with a possible D match to TRBD1 (5 bases). Germline CDR1 is SGHRS and CDR2 is YFSETQ. The CDR3 has 14 amino acids. V lost 0 bases to trimming and J lost 4 bases, with 10 bases between them. The CDR3 coding sequence is TGCGCCAGCAGCTTGGAGGGGCCCGGAGAGACCCAGTACTTC. Translated: CASSLEGPGETQYF.

The chain links TRBV2 to TRBJ2-1; TRBD2 matches 13 bases. The CDR3 is 17 residues long. CDR1 is SNHLY, CDR2 FYNNEI, per germline. V lost 6 bases to trimming and J lost 3 bases; unmatched junction nucleotides: 8. CDR3 sequence reads: CASRPTSGRPGYNEQFF. The CDR3 DNA is TGTGCCAGCAGGCCGACTAGCGGGAGGCCCGGCTACAATGAGCAGTTCTTC.

This rearrangement joins TRBV30 to TRBJ2-1; 7 bases agree with TRBD2. The germline V gene encodes CDR1 GTSNPN and CDR2 SVGIG (reference sequence). The CDR3 extends over 12 amino acids. V was clipped by 2 bases and J by 14 bases; unmatched bases: 9. This CDR3 is CAWSTRTRAEFF. CDR3 nucleotides: TGTGCCTGGAGTACCAGGACTAGAGCAGAGTTCTTC.

This clone has a handful of counts. J is TRBJ1-3 and V is TRBV18, with a possible D match to TRBD1 (6 bases). V gave up 2 bases and J gave up 0 bases, with 20 bases separating them. This CDR3 contains 19 residues. Germline V gene sequence: CDR1 KGHSH, CDR2 LQKENI. The CDR3 here is CASSPFGTSRSGSGNTIYF. The CDR3 DNA follows: TGTGCCAGCTCACCATTCGGGACATCCCGATCGGGCTCTGGAAACACCATATATTTT.